This TCR beta chain was obtained from a study of resident and recirculating memory T cells in vitiligo. Study in general: Samples were epidermis from two lesional and two nonlesional sites, plus PBMCs.

Repertoires were generated with immunoSEQ multiplex PCR, while TCRdb's copy carries only in-frame clones and drops some. The sample carries more than 35,000 clones, around 90% recorded once. Findings of the study overall: No single dominant TCR clone appeared; lesion clonality varied. Different lesions suggested infiltration by different T cell clones.

V gave up 1 base and J gave up 5 bases, with 15 bases separating them. The germline V gene encodes CDR1 LNHDA and CDR2 SQIVND (reference sequence). The CDR3 contains 16 residues. Turning to this clone: Antigen unknown.

The sequence was obtained from a male donor with vitiligo. The sample comprised blood. The rearrangement uses TRBV19 and TRBJ1-5; D gene uncertain. CDR3 residues: CASSIVGGSSHQPQHF. CDR3 DNA: TGTGCCAGTAGTATAGTTGGAGGGTCCTCGCATCAGCCCCAGCATTTT.